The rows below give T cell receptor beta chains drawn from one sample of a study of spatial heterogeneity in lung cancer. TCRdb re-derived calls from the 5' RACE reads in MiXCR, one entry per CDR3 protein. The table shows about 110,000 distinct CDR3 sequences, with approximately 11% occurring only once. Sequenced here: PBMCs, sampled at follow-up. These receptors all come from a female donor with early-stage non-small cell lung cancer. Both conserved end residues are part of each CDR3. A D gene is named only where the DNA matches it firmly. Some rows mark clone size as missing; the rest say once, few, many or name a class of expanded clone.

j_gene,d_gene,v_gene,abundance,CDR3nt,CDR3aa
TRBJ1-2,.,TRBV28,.,TGTGCCAGCAGTTTGGCGGATAACTATGGCTACACCTTC,CASSLADNYGYTF
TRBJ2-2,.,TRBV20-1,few,TGCAGTGCTAGAGATCAAGGGGAGCTGTTTTTT,CSARDQGELFF
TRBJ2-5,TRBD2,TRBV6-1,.,TGTGCCAGCAGTGAAAGGTGGGGACTAGCGGGAGGAGCAGAGACCCAGTACTTC,CASSERWGLAGGAETQYF
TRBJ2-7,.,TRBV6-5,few,TGTGCCAGCAGTTACATCGGTAGCTCCTACGAGCAGTACTTC,CASSYIGSSYEQYF
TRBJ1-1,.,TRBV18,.,TGTGCCAGCTCACCACCGATACGGGGGGGGATACTTGAAGCTTTCTTT,CASSPPIRGGILEAFF
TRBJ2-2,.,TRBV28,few,TGTGCCAGCAGGGGGCCCAACACCGGGGAGCTGTTTTTT,CASRGPNTGELFF
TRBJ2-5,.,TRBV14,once,TGTGCCAGCAGCCAAGATTTGGGCCCCCGCCTGAGGACCCAGTACTTC,CASSQDLGPRLRTQYF
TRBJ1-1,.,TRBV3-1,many,TGTGCCAGCAGCCAAGACAGTTTGAGGACTGAAGCTTTCTTT,CASSQDSLRTEAFF
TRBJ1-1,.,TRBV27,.,TGTGCCAGCAGCAGGGAGATAGGTACTGAAGCTTTCTTT,CASSREIGTEAFF
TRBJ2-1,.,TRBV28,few,TGTGCCAGCAGCGGGAGTAGGTCCTACAATGAGCAGTTCTTC,CASSGSRSYNEQFF
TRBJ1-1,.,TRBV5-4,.,TGTGCCAGCAGCATCAGGGGTGGTGGGACTGAAGCTTTCTTT,CASSIRGGGTEAFF
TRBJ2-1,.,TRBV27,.,TGTGCCAGCAGTTTAGGGACTCGAGGTCATGAGCAGTTCTTC,CASSLGTRGHEQFF
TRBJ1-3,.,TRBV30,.,TGTGCCTGGAGGGGGGTAATCTCTGGAAACACCATATATTTT,CAWRGVISGNTIYF
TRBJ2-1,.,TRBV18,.,TGTGCCAGCTCAGCCCGGGACGGTTACAATGAGCAGTTCTTC,CASSARDGYNEQFF
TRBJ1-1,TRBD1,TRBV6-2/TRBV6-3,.,TGTGCCAGCACCGGACAGGGGACGACTGAAGCTTTCTTT,CASTGQGTTEAFF
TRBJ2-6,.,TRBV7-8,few,TGTGCCAGCAGCTTAGCGTCGAGGCGCTCTGGGGCCAACGTCCTGACTTTC,CASSLASRRSGANVLTF
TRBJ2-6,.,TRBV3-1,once,TGTGCCAGCAGCCAAGGCAGGGCTGGGACCAACGTCCTGACTTTC,CASSQGRAGTNVLTF
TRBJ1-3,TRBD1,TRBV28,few,TGTGCCAGCAGTTTGTACGCGGGGACAGCTTACTCTGGAAACACCATATATTTT,CASSLYAGTAYSGNTIYF
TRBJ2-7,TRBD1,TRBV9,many,TGTGCCAGCAGCGTAGGACAGGGGATCCCCTACGAGCAGTACTTC,CASSVGQGIPYEQYF
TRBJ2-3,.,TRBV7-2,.,TGTGCCAGCAGCTTGGGGGGGGCGAAAGATACGCAGTATTTT,CASSLGGAKDTQYF
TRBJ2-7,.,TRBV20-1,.,TGCAGTGCAGAGGGTCCCATCCCAAACTACGAGCAGTACTTC,CSAEGPIPNYEQYF
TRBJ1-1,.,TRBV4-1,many,TGCGCCAGCAGCCGAATCCTCGTCCTCTCGAACACTGAAGCTTTCTTT,CASSRILVLSNTEAFF
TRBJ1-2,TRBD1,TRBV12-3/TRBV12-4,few,TGTGCCAGCAGTTTAGAGGACAGGGATAACTATGGCTACACCTTC,CASSLEDRDNYGYTF
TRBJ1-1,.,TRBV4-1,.,TGCGCCAGCAGCCCCTGGGGGTCAATGAACACTGAAGCTTTCTTT,CASSPWGSMNTEAFF
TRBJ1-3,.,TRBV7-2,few,TGTGCCAGCAGCTTAGACCCTGGCTCTGGAAACACCATATATTTT,CASSLDPGSGNTIYF